Sequencing of this TCR beta chain was carried out in a study of vaccination and CD4 T cells after COVID-19. This clonotype has more than one count but fewer than ten. Its antigen is not identified. Documented treatment: 10-day PBMC culture with coronavirus spike peptide pools or control peptides (ViraFEST assay). The J segment lost 5 bases and the V segment lost 5 bases, leaving 3 bases of the junction unmatched. There are 14 residues in the CDR3. The germline CDR1 and CDR2 sequences are SGHVS and FNYEAQ. Sequencing of the DNA from cultured CD4+ T cells was carried out with the Oncomine TCR Beta short-read assay. Using its own MiXCR run on the PCR reads, TCRdb lists one record per CDR3 protein. The sample shows some 10,000 distinct CDR3 sequences, 25% to 40% of them seen only once.

This TCR derives from a human donor who had recovered from COVID-19. The sequenced sample was CD4+ T cells from blood, cultured in vitro. The V call is TRBV7-6, the J call TRBJ2-3, with 11 bases matching TRBD1. The CDR3 DNA follows: TGTGCCAGCAGCCAGGGACAGGGGGTAGATACGCAGTATTTT. This encodes CASSQGQGVDTQYF. The whole variable domain, remainder taken from reference TRBV7-6 and TRBJ2-3, is GAGVSQSPRYKVTKRGQDVALRCDPISGHVSLYWYRQALGQGPEFLTYFNYEAQQDKSGLPNDRFSAERPEGSISTLTIQRTEQRDSAMYRCASSQGQGVDTQYFGPGTRLTVL.